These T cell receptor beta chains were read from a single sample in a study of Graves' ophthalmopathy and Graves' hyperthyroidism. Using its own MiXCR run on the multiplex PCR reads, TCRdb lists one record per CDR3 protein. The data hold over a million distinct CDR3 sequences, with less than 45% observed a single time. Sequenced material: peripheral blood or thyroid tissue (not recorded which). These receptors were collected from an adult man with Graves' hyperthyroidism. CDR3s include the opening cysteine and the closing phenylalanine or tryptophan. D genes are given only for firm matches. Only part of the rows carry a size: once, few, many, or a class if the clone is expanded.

CASSLGRSSETQYF | TGTGCCAGCAGCTTGGGCAGGTCGTCAGAGACCCAGTACTTC | TRBV11-2 | many | - | TRBJ2-5
CASSERSGGYEQYF | TGTGCCAGCAGTGAACGATCAGGGGGCTACGAGCAGTACTTC | TRBV2 | - | TRBD1 | TRBJ2-7
CSANRGASSPLHF | TGCAGTGCTAATCGGGGGGCAAGTTCACCCCTCCACTTT | TRBV20-1 | - | - | TRBJ1-6
CASNPGTGISPLHF | TGTGCCAGCAATCCCGGGACAGGAATCTCACCCCTCCACTTT | TRBV11-2 | many | TRBD1 | TRBJ1-6
CASSLVSSGSSGELFF | TGCGCCAGCAGCTTGGTGTCTAGCGGGAGCTCCGGGGAGCTGTTTTTT | TRBV5-1 | - | TRBD2 | TRBJ2-2
CATSRDFQADGAFF | TGTGCCACCAGCAGAGATTTTCAGGCTGATGGAGCTTTCTTT | TRBV15 | few | - | TRBJ1-1
CATTKDGPAREQYF | TGTGCCACGACAAAGGACGGCCCCGCGCGGGAGCAGTACTTC | TRBV10-3 | many | - | TRBJ2-7
CASSQDRGTYEQYF | TGCGCCAGCAGCCAAGACAGGGGGACGTACGAGCAGTACTTC | TRBV4-3 | many | TRBD1 | TRBJ2-7
CAISVSDRDTEAFF | TGTGCCATCAGTGTTTCGGACAGGGACACTGAAGCTTTCTTT | TRBV10-3 | many | TRBD1 | TRBJ1-1
CASSPLQGSNRPQHF | TGTGCCAGTTCCCCCCTACAGGGAAGCAATCGGCCCCAGCATTTT | TRBV19 | few | - | TRBJ1-5
CASSDNSLIMNTEAFF | TGCGCCAGCAGCGATAACAGCTTAATCATGAACACTGAAGCTTTCTTT | TRBV5-1 | many | - | TRBJ1-1
CASSQAPRENTEAFF | TGTGCCAGCAGCCAAGCCCCCAGGGAAAACACTGAAGCTTTCTTT | TRBV4-2 | few | - | TRBJ1-1
CASSAGTPATNEKLFF | TGTGCCAGCAGCGCCGGGACACCAGCAACTAATGAAAAACTGTTTTTT | TRBV6-5 | - | - | TRBJ1-4
CASSQVGTGASMGYTF | TGCGCCAGCAGCCAAGTCGGGACAGGGGCCTCCATGGGCTACACCTTC | TRBV4-1 | few | TRBD1 | TRBJ1-2
CASSGVGKYF | TGTGCCAGCAGCGGGGTCGGGAAGTACTTC | TRBV5-5 | - | - | TRBJ2-5
CASSREGTGERETQYF | TGTGCCAGCAGCCGAGAAGGGACTGGAGAGAGGGAGACCCAGTACTTC | TRBV7-9 | many | - | TRBJ2-5
CATSREGGASYEQYF | TGTGCCACCAGCAGAGAGGGGGGTGCCTCCTACGAGCAGTACTTC | TRBV15 | many | - | TRBJ2-7
CASSPPRQGVEQFF | TGTGCCAGCAGCCCCCCCCGACAGGGCGTTGAGCAGTTCTTC | TRBV7-2 | - | TRBD1 | TRBJ2-1
CSAQGGGLRGGYTF | TGCAGTGCTCAGGGGGGGGGGCTCAGAGGTGGCTACACCTTC | TRBV20-1 | many | TRBD1 | TRBJ1-2
CASSYGTTNTEAFF | TGTGCCAGCAGTTATGGGACAACGAACACTGAAGCTTTCTTT | TRBV12-3/TRBV12-4 | many | - | TRBJ1-1
CASSLGTDHNSPLHF | TGTGCCAGCAGCCTCGGGACAGACCATAATTCACCCCTCCACTTT | TRBV7-6 | many | TRBD1 | TRBJ1-6
CASSRWVTGYQPQHF | TGTGCCAGCAGCCGTTGGGTGACCGGGTATCAGCCCCAGCATTTT | TRBV7-2 | many | - | TRBJ1-5
CAISEGGEYGYTF | TGTGCCATCAGTGAAGGCGGGGAGTATGGCTACACCTTC | TRBV10-3 | few | - | TRBJ1-2
CASSYQALQLMNTEAFF | TGTGCCAGCAGTTACCAGGCCCTACAGCTGATGAACACTGAAGCTTTCTTT | TRBV10-3 | few | - | TRBJ1-1
CASSQELQSGELFF | TGTGCCAGCAGCCAAGAGCTACAATCCGGGGAGCTGTTTTTT | TRBV7-9 | - | - | TRBJ2-2
CASSLKEGWGTSGGNYEQYF | TGTGCCAGCAGCTTAAAGGAGGGGTGGGGGACTAGCGGGGGGAATTACGAGCAGTACTTC | TRBV7-8 | - | TRBD2 | TRBJ2-7
CATSRERTVNSPLHF | TGTGCCACCAGCAGAGAACGGACGGTTAATTCACCCCTCCACTTT | TRBV15 | many | - | TRBJ1-6
CASSERGQDYGYTF | TGTGCCAGCAGTGAAAGAGGACAGGACTATGGCTACACCTTC | TRBV2 | - | TRBD1 | TRBJ1-2
CAISGEGGASQPQHF | TGTGCCATCAGTGGGGAGGGGGGCGCGAGTCAGCCCCAGCATTTT | TRBV10-3 | many | - | TRBJ1-5
CAWDTGSGVGEAFF | TGTGCCTGGGATACAGGGTCTGGGGTGGGGGAAGCTTTCTTT | TRBV30 | - | - | TRBJ1-1
CASRTIAEEQYF | TGTGCCAGCAGGACGATAGCGGAGGAGCAGTACTTC | TRBV10-3 | - | - | TRBJ2-7
CASRSDRQETQYF | TGTGCCAGCAGATCTGACAGGCAAGAGACCCAGTACTTC | TRBV6-5 | many | - | TRBJ2-5
CASNRGSVTGELFF | TGCGCCAGCAATCGTGGATCCGTAACCGGGGAGCTGTTTTTT | TRBV5-1 | many | - | TRBJ2-2
CASSYRDPNQPQHF | TGTGCCAGCAGCTATAGGGATCCCAATCAGCCCCAGCATTTT | TRBV5-4 | - | - | TRBJ1-5
CASSLGGWETQYF | TGTGCCAGCAGCTTGGGGGGTTGGGAGACCCAGTACTTC | TRBV5-1 | many | - | TRBJ2-5
CSAKRDRGLNEKLFF | TGCAGTGCTAAGCGGGACAGGGGATTGAATGAAAAACTGTTTTTT | TRBV20-1 | many | TRBD1 | TRBJ1-4
CASSEALLSTDSNQPQYF | TGTGCCAGCAGTGAAGCGCTTCTTTCGACAGACTCCAATCAGCCCCAGTACTTC | TRBV6-1 | - | - | TRBJ2-5
CASSSGLLARGAFF | TGTGCCAGCAGTTCGGGACTACTCGCACGGGGAGCTTTCTTT | TRBV6-2/TRBV6-3 | - | - | TRBJ1-1
CASSIGQGWGETQYF | TGTGCCAGTAGTATTGGGCAGGGTTGGGGAGAGACCCAGTACTTC | TRBV19 | - | - | TRBJ2-5
CATSLGEIYGYTF | TGTGCCACCAGCCTCGGGGAGATCTATGGCTACACCTTC | TRBV15 | - | - | TRBJ1-2
CASSFDPTF | TGTGCCAGCAGCTTCGATCCGACTTTC | TRBV7-2 | - | - | TRBJ2-6
CSVEIPTGYTF | TGCAGCGTAGAGATTCCCACCGGCTACACCTTC | TRBV29-1 | many | - | TRBJ1-2